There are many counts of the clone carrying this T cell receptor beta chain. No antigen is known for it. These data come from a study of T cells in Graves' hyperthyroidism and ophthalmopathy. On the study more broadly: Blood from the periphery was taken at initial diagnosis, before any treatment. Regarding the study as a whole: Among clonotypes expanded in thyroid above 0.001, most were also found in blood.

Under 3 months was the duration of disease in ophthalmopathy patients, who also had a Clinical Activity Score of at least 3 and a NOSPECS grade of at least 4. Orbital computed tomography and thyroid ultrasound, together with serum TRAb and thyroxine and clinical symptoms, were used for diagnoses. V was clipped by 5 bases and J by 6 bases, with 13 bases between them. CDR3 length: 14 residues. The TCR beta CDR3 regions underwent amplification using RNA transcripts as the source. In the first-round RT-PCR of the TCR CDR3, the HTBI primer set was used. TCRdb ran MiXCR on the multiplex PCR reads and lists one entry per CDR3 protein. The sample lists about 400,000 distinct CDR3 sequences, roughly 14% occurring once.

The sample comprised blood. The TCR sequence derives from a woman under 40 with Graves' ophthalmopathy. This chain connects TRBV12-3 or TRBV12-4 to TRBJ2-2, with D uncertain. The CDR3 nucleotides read TGTGCCAGCAGTCCCTCGGGCTGGGCCGGGGAGCTGTTTTTT. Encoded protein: CASSPSGWAGELFF.